This T cell receptor (beta chain) was sequenced for a study of identical twins. A universal primer site was created by template switching, with the cDNA bearing unique molecular identifiers. MiXCR, applied by TCRdb to the 5' RACE reads, yields one record per CDR3 protein. This sample has roughly 540,000 distinct CDR3 sequences, with under 25% found just once. This clonotype was counted a few times. The same specimen was also included in a second study, on T cells expressing NK-cell markers. As reported in that work: The TCR beta repertoires originated in sorted CD3+CD56+NKG2C+, CD3+CD56+NKG2C- and CD3+CD56-NKG2C+ T cells. Within the sequenced cohort of eight donors, seven exhibited HCMV seropositivity and one was seronegative. The use of an anti-gamma-delta TCR antibody, which was added in several experiments, restricted sorting to T cells expressing alpha-beta TCR.

Material: CD4+ T cells sorted from blood. This TCR was recovered from a woman between 18 and 29 years old in good health.

In DNA, the CDR3 is TGCGCCAGCTCAGGGGGACCCAAGAGTGATACGCAGTATTTT. Amino acids: CASSGGPKSDTQYF. The V gene is TRBV4-3, the J gene TRBJ2-3, with TRBD1 matching over 7 bases. The V gene's germline CDR1 is LGHNA and CDR2 YSLEER. The CDR3 totals 14 residues. V lost 8 bases and J lost 6; bases outside the gene matches: 11.